The 18 T cell receptor beta chains below come from one sample, sequenced in a study of patients and donors after allogeneic stem cell transplantation. TCRdb recomputed calls from the RT-PCR reads with MiXCR, one row per CDR3 protein. The profile covers over 400,000 distinct CDR3 sequences, with 16% appearing a single time and 7% to 7.5% taken by the ten largest. Sequenced material: blood, either unsorted or a sorted T cell fraction (not recorded which). The receptors originated from a human donor who was either an allogeneic HSCT recipient or a stem cell or donor lymphocyte infusion donor (not recorded which). It is not recorded whose cells these are; they may come from a transplant donor.

The V and J genes are TRBV7-3 and TRBJ2-3, with 7 bases matching TRBD1. The CDR3 consists of 13 residues. Per the germline V gene, CDR1 is SGHTA and CDR2 is FQGTGA. Trimming at V came to 5 bases and at J to 7 bases, leaving 6 bases not matched to a gene. The CDR3 loop is CASSTDRANTQYF. For the CDR3, the DNA is TGTGCCAGCAGCACCGACAGGGCCAATACGCAGTATTTT.

The chain couples TRBV4-1 to TRBJ1-1, with D maybe TRBD1 (6 bases). The V end lost 3 bases, the J end lost 8 bases, and 19 bases lay between the germline ends. From germline, CDR1 is MGHRA and CDR2 YSYEKL. This CDR3 contains 15 residues. In DNA form, the CDR3 reads TGCGCCAGCAGCCACCCAGGGACACGATCAAGAGAAGCTTTCTTT. It is translated as CASSHPGTRSREAFF.

The V call is TRBV15, the J call TRBJ2-1, with TRBD1 matching 8 bases. V was pared by 0 bases and J by 2 bases, with 6 bases of the junction left unmatched. This CDR3 contains 17 residues. Germline assignment: CDR1 LNHNV and CDR2 YYDKDF (reference sequence). The CDR3 DNA follows: TGTGCCACCAGCAGAGATCCCATGACAGGGGCCTACAATGAGCAGTTCTTC. Its protein is CATSRDPMTGAYNEQFF.

V is TRBV14 and J is TRBJ1-6, with 7 bases that match TRBD1. This CDR3 has 14 residues. Trimming cost V 4 bases and J 10 bases; bases outside gene matches: 7. CDR1 SGHDN and CDR2 FVKESK come from the germline V gene. Here the CDR3 DNA reads TGTGCCAGCAGCCGACAGGGAACGGGATCACCCCTCCACTTT. The encoded protein is CASSRQGTGSPLHF.

A few counts support this clonotype. The rearrangement uses TRBV5-1 and TRBJ2-1; D ambiguous. The CDR3 totals 15 residues. Trimming removed 3 bases from V and 0 bases from J, with 10 bases in between. In germline, CDR1 is SGHRS, CDR2 YFSETQ. Written as DNA, the CDR3 is TGCGCCAGCAGCTGGGAACATAGCTCCTACAATGAGCAGTTCTTC. It encodes CASSWEHSSYNEQFF.

The chain employs TRBV12-3 or TRBV12-4 and TRBJ2-2; 8 nucleotides line up with TRBD1. This CDR3 comprises 16 residues. Trimming cost V 4 bases and J 2 bases; bases outside gene matches: 6. As DNA, the CDR3 is TGTGCCAGCAGTTACGGACAGGGCGTAAACACCGGGGAGCTGTTTTTT. Residues: CASSYGQGVNTGELFF.

CDR3: CASSQDQAGVNYGYTF. The CDR3 DNA follows: TGTGCCAGCAGCCAAGATCAGGCAGGGGTTAACTATGGCTACACCTTC. The chain is built from TRBV4-2 and TRBJ1-2, with D perhaps TRBD1 (6 bases). Germline loops: CDR1 LGHNA, CDR2 YNFKEQ. Trimming removed 0 bases from V and 1 base from J, with 12 bases in between. CDR3 length: 16 residues.

The V gene is TRBV18, the J gene TRBJ1-1, with D hard to call. Germline loops: CDR1 KGHSH, CDR2 LQKENI. This CDR3 contains 11 residues. The V gene lost 2 bases and the J gene lost 9 bases, with 7 bases spanning the gap. The CDR3 region is CASSPGGKAFF. CDR3 sequence (DNA): TGTGCCAGCTCACCAGGAGGCAAAGCTTTCTTT.

This clonotype was detected ten times or more. This chain uses TRBV6-1 with TRBJ1-2, with 9 bases fitting TRBD1. After removal of 7 bases from V and 6 bases from J, the junction contained 9 bases not matched to a gene. The CDR3 is 14 amino acids. Germline V lookup: CDR1 MNHNS, CDR2 SASEGT. The CDR3, as DNA: TGTGCCAGCACCCGAGGGACAGGGTACGATGGCTACACCTTC. Amino acid sequence: CASTRGTGYDGYTF.

This clonotype appeared a few times. The V call is TRBV5-5, the J call TRBJ2-3; D call uncertain. V was cut by 0 bases and J by 1 base, with 12 bases left in between. The germline CDR1 and CDR2 sequences are SGHKS and YYEKEE (reference sequence). The CDR3 is 16 amino acids. CDR3 DNA: TGTGCCAGCAGCTTGGGACCTCCCCCGGGCACAGATACGCAGTATTTT. It yields the protein CASSLGPPPGTDTQYF. Full variable domain (remainder filled in from reference TRBV5-5 and TRBJ2-3): DAGVTQSPTHLIKTRGQQVTLRCSPISGHKSVSWYQQVLGQGPQFIFQYYEKEERGRGNFPDRFSARQFPNYSSELNVNALLLGDSALYLCASSLGPPPGTDTQYFGPGTRLTVL.

The chain uses TRBV9 and TRBJ2-2, with a tentative D call TRBD1 (6 bases). V was trimmed by 4 bases and J by 7 bases, leaving 11 bases between them. The length of the CDR3 is 13 residues. Germline values: CDR1 SGDLS, CDR2 YYNGEE. The CDR3 region is CASSKKGVGELFF. As DNA, the CDR3 is TGTGCCAGCAGCAAAAAGGGGGTCGGGGAGCTGTTTTTT.

The rearrangement links TRBV2 to TRBJ2-6, with 8 bases identical to TRBD1. CDR3 length: 21 amino acids. The germline V gene encodes CDR1 SNHLY and CDR2 FYNNEI. The junction had 14 bases not matched to a gene; V was cut back by 1 base and J by 0 bases. The CDR3 DNA sequence: TGTGCCAGCAGTGAAGGGGTACGGACAGGGAAGTTATCCTCTGGGGCCAACGTCCTGACTTTC. Translation: CASSEGVRTGKLSSGANVLTF.

This clonotype was found a few times. V gene TRBV20-1 combines with J gene TRBJ2-5; the match to TRBD2 covers 7 bases. V dropped 3 bases and J dropped 4; count of bases not matched to a gene: 2. CDR3 size: 12 residues. Germline V CDR1 and CDR2: DFQATT, SNEGSKA (reference sequence). This chain's CDR3 is CSASGGRETQYF. CDR3 DNA: TGCAGTGCTAGTGGCGGGAGAGAGACCCAGTACTTC.

This clonotype was seen ten or more times. This chain links TRBV9 with TRBJ2-2, with 7 bases aligning to TRBD2. Germline CDR1 and CDR2: SGDLS and YYNGEE. With 2 bases clipped from V and 5 bases from J, the junction kept 9 bases outside the gene matches. CDR3 length: 16 residues. The chain's CDR3 is CASSVPGREGTGELFF. The CDR3 DNA is TGTGCCAGCAGCGTTCCCGGCAGGGAGGGGACCGGGGAGCTGTTTTTT.

The rearrangement uses TRBV4-3 and TRBJ2-5; unclear D gene. The ends were cut back, 0 bases at V and 1 base at J, with 9 bases in the middle. CDR1 and CDR2 (germline): LGHNA, YSLEER. The length of the CDR3 is 15 residues. The DNA for the CDR3 is TGCGCCAGCAGCCAAGACGCTACCACCCAAGAGACCCAGTACTTC. The encoded protein is CASSQDATTQETQYF.

This rearrangement joins TRBV6-5 to TRBJ1-2; 7 bases are a match to TRBD1. In germline, CDR1 is MNHEY, CDR2 SVGAGI. This CDR3 is built from 15 residues. V dropped 0 bases and J dropped 12; count of bases not matched to a gene: 13. CDR3 loop: CASSYSELGQAFHTF. The DNA of the CDR3 is TGTGCCAGCAGTTACTCAGAACTCGGACAGGCCTTCCACACCTTC.

V is TRBV6-5 and J is TRBJ1-6, with TRBD1 matching 8 bases. The CDR3 is 17 residues long. CDR1 and CDR2 (germline): MNHEY, SVGAGI. The V segment lost 0 bases and the J segment 9 bases; nucleotides outside the gene matches: 10. CDR3 sequence: CASSYSWVQGAFSPLHF. Written as DNA, the CDR3 is TGTGCCAGCAGTTACTCGTGGGTGCAGGGGGCTTTTTCACCCCTCCACTTT.

In this sample, this clonotype turned up once. The rearrangement joins TRBV21-1 to TRBJ2-7; the table's D call, TRBD2, has no DNA check behind it. TRBV21-1 is a documented pseudogene. The CDR3 extends over 15 amino acids. CDR3 amino acids: CASRGTSGEHSTQYF. CDR3 DNA: TGTGCCAGCAGGGGGACTAGCGGAGAGCATTCGACGCAGTACTTC.